The entry that follows covers one TCR beta chain sequence. Its antigen is not identified. These data originate in a study of OX40 agonist ivuxolimab in advanced cancers. Study at large: Dose-escalation cases comprised hepatocellular carcinoma, melanoma, renal cell or head and neck cancer. Three patients got partial responses; one had hepatocellular carcinoma and two had cutaneous melanoma. Study-level findings and limits: Antigen targets of the expanded peripheral T cells went undetermined. There were also nonresponders showing low normalized T-cell clonal expansion.

V was pared by 0 bases and J by 4 bases, with 4 bases of the junction left unmatched. The CDR3 has 15 amino acids. Germline V gene lookup returns CDR1 SGHRS and CDR2 YFSETQ. The method was immunoSEQ multiplex PCR; TCRdb's version includes in-frame clones alone and lacks a portion of them. This sample has approximately 84,000 clones, with more than 70% found just once. Source: CD4+ or CD8+ T cells sorted from blood, taken in a trial of the OX40 agonist ivuxolimab. The sequence was obtained from an adult with an advanced solid tumor such as melanoma, head and neck, liver or kidney cancer. The rearrangement joins TRBV5-1 to TRBJ1-1; 9 bases fit TRBD1. The CDR3 nucleotides read TGCGCCAGCAGCTTGGAGGGACAGGGAGTCACTGAAGCTTTCTTT. Encoded protein: CASSLEGQGVTEAFF.